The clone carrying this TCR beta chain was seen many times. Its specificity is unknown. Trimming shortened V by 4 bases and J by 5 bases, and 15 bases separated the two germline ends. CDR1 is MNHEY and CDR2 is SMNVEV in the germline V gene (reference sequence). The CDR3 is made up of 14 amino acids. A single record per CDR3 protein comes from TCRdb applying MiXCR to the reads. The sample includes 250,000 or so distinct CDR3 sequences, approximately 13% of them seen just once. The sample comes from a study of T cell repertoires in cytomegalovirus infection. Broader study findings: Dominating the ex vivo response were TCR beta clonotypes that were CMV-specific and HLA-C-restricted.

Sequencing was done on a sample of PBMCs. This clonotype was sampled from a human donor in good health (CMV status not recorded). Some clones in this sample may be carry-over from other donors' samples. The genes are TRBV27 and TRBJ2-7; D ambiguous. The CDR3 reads CASSSRRLGNEQYF. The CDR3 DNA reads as TGTGCCAGCAGTTCCCGCAGGTTGGGCAACGAGCAGTACTTC.